This T cell receptor (beta chain) was sequenced during a study of identical twins. Using its own MiXCR run on the 5' RACE reads, TCRdb lists one record per CDR3 protein. The sample has some 330,000 distinct CDR3 sequences; 9% to 10% are singletons. Trimming took 2 bases from V and 8 from J; bases not matched to a gene: 13. The CDR3 totals 18 residues. From germline, CDR1 is SGHKS and CDR2 YYEKEE (reference sequence). This clonotype was found a few times. Sequenced: naive T cells sorted from blood. The origin of this receptor is a woman aged 45 to 65 in good health. The chain recombines TRBV5-5 with TRBJ2-1, with TRBD2 matching 13 bases. CDR3 sequence reads: CASSLKRLGLAGVDEQFF. In DNA form, the CDR3 reads TGTGCCAGCAGCTTAAAAAGGCTCGGACTAGCGGGAGTGGATGAGCAGTTCTTC.